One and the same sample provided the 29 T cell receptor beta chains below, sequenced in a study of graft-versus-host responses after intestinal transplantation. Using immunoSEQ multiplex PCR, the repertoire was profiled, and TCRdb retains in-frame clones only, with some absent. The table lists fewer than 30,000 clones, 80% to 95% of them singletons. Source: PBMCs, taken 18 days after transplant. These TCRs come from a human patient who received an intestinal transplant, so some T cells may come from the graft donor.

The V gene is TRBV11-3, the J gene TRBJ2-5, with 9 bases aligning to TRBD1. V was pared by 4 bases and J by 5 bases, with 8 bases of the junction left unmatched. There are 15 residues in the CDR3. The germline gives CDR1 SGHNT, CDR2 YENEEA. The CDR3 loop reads CASSSPGTGMETQYF. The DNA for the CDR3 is TGTGCCAGCAGCTCACCCGGGACAGGGATGGAGACCCAGTACTTC.

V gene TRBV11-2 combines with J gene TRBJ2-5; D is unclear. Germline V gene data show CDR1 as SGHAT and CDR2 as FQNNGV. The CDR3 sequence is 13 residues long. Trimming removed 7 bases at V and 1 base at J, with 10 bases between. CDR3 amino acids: CASMGIPQETQYF. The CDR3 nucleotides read TGTGCCAGCATGGGGATTCCCCAAGAGACCCAGTACTTC.

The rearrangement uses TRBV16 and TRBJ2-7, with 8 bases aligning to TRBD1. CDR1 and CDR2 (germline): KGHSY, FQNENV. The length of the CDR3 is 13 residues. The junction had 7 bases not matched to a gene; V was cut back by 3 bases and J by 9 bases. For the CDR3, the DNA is TGTGCCAGCAGCCAGGGGACAGGCCCGGGGCAGTACTTC. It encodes CASSQGTGPGQYF. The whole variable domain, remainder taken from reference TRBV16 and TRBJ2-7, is GEEVAQTPKHLVRGEGQKAKLYCAPIKGHSYVFWYQQVLKNEFKFLISFQNENVFDETGMPKERFSAKCLPNSPCSLEIQATKLEDSAVYFCASSQGTGPGQYFGPGTRLTVT.

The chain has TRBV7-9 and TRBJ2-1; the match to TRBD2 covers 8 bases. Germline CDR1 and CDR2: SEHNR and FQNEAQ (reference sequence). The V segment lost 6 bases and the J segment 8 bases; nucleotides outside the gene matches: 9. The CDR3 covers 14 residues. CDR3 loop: CASRTGLVFDEQFF. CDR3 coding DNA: TGTGCCAGCAGGACGGGACTAGTTTTCGATGAGCAGTTCTTC.

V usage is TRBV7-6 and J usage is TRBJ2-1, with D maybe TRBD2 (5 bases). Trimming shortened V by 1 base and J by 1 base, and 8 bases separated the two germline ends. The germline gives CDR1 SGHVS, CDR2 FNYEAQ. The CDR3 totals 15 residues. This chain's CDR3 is CASSLEGGSYNEQFF. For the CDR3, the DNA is TGTGCCAGCAGCTTAGAGGGCGGGTCCTACAATGAGCAGTTCTTC.

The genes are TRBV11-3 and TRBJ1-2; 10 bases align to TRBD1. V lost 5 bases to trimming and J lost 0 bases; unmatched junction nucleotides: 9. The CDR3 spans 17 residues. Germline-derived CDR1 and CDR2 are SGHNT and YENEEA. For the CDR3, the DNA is TGTGCCAGCAGCCCTTTTGCTGGACAGGGGGCTAACTATGGCTACACCTTC. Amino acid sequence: CASSPFAGQGANYGYTF. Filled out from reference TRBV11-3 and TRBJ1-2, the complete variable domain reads EAGVVQSPRYKIIEKKQPVAFWCNPISGHNTLYWYLQNLGQGPELLIRYENEEAVDDSQLPKDRFSAERLKGVDSTLKIQPAELGDSAVYLCASSPFAGQGANYGYTFGSGTRLTVV.

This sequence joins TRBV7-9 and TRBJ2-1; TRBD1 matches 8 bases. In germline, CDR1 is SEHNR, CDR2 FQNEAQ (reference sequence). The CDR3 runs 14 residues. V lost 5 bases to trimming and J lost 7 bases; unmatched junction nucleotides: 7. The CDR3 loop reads CASSPLDRGNEQFF. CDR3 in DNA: TGTGCCAGCAGCCCACTTGACAGGGGAAATGAGCAGTTCTTC.

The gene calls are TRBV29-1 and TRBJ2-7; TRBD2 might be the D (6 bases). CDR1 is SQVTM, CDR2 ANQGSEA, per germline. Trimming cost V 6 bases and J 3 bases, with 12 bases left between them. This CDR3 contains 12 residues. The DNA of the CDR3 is TGCAGCGTCAGGACGGGAGACTACGAGCAGTACTTC. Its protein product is CSVRTGDYEQYF.

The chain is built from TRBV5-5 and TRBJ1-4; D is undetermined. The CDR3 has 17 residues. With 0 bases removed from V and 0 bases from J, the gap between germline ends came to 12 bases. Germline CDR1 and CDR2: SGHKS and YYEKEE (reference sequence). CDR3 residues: CASSLVRLGPTNEKLFF. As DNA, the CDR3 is TGTGCCAGCAGCTTGGTCAGGTTGGGCCCAACTAATGAAAAACTGTTTTTT.

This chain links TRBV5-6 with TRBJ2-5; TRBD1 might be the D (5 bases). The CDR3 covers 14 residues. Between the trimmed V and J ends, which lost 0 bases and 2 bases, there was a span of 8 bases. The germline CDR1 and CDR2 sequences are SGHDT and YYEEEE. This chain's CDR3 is CASSLVSGQETQYF. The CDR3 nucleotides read TGTGCCAGCAGCTTGGTTTCAGGGCAAGAGACCCAGTACTTC.

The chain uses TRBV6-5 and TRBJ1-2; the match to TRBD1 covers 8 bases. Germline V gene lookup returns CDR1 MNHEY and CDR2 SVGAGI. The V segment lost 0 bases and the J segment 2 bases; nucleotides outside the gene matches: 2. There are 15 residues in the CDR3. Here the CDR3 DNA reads TGTGCCAGCAGTTACTCGGGACAGGCCAACTATGGCTACACCTTC. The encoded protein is CASSYSGQANYGYTF.

CDR3 nucleotide sequence: TGTGCCAGCTCCCAAGGCGGGGGTAACTATGGCTACACCTTC. It is translated as CASSQGGGNYGYTF. The V call is TRBV2, the J call TRBJ1-2; tentative D call: TRBD1 (5 bases). This CDR3 region has 14 residues. V dropped 8 bases and J dropped 1 base, with 14 bases sitting between them. The germline gives CDR1 SNHLY, CDR2 FYNNEI.

The DNA of the CDR3 is TGTGCCAGCAGCCTAAGACTATATACCGGGACACCCACCTACGAGCAGTACTTC. Protein sequence: CASSLRLYTGTPTYEQYF. The V gene is TRBV27, the J gene TRBJ2-7, with D possibly being TRBD1 (6 bases). Germline V lookup: CDR1 MNHEY, CDR2 SMNVEV (reference sequence). The CDR3 extends over 18 amino acids. Trimming left V 6 bases short and J 2 bases short, with 26 bases between.

CDR3 amino acids: CATPLGAKNIQYF. CDR3 sequence (DNA): TGTGCCACTCCTCTAGGAGCCAAAAACATTCAGTACTTC. V and J are TRBV10-3 and TRBJ2-4, with unresolved D. The CDR3 extends over 13 amino acids. CDR1 ENHRY and CDR2 SYGVKD come from the germline V gene. V lost 10 bases, J lost 0 bases, and 10 bases lay in between.

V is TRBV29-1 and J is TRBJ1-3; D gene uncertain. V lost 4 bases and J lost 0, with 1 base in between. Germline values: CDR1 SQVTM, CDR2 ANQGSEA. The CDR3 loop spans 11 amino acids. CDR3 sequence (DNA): TGCAGCGTTGGCTCTGGAAACACCATATATTTT. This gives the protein CSVGSGNTIYF.

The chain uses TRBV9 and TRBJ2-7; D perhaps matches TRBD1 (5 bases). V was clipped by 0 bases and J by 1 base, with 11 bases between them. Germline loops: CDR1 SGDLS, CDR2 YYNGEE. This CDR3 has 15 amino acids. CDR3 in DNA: TGTGCCAGCAGCGTAGATGAAGGGGCGTCCTACGAGCAGTACTTC. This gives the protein CASSVDEGASYEQYF.

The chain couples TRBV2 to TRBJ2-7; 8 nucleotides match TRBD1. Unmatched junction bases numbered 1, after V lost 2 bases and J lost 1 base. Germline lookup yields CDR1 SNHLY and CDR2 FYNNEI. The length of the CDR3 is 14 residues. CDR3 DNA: TGTGCCAGCAGTGAAAGGGACAGGTCCTACGAGCAGTACTTC. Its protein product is CASSERDRSYEQYF.

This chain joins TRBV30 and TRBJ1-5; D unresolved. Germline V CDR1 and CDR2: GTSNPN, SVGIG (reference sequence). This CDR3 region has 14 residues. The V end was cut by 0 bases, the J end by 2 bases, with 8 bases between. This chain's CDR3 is CAWSVGRRNQPQHF. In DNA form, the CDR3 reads TGTGCCTGGAGTGTCGGGAGACGCAATCAGCCCCAGCATTTT.

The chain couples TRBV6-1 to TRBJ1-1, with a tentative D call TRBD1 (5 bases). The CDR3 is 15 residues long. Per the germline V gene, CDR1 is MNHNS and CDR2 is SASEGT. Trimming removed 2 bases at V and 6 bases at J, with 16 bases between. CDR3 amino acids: CASSEIITGTPEAFF. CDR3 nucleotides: TGTGCCAGCAGTGAAATCATTACGGGGACTCCTGAAGCTTTCTTT.

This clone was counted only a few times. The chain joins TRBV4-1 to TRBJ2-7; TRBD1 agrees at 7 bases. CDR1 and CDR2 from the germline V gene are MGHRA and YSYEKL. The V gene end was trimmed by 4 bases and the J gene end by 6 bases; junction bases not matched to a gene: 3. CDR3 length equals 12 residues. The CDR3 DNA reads TGCGCCAGCAGCCCAACAGGGGCCGAGCAGTACTTC. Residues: CASSPTGAEQYF.

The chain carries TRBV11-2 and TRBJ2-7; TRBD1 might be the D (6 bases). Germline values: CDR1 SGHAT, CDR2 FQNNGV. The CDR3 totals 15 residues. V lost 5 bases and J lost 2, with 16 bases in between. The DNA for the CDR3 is TGTGCCAGCAGCCGCACAGGGATGAGAGCCTACGAGCAGTACTTC. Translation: CASSRTGMRAYEQYF.

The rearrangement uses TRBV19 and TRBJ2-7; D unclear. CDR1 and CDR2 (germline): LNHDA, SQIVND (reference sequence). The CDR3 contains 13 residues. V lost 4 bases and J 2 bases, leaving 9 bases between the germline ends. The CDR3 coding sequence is TGTGCCAGTAGTACGGACGAGACCTACGAGCAGTACTTC. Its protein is CASSTDETYEQYF.

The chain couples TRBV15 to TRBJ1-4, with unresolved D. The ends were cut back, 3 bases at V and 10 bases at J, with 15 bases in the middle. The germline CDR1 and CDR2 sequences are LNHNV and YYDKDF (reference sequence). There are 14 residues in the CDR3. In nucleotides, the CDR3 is TGTGCCACCAGCAGCGACGGACTATTAGGAAAACTGTTTTTT. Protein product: CATSSDGLLGKLFF.

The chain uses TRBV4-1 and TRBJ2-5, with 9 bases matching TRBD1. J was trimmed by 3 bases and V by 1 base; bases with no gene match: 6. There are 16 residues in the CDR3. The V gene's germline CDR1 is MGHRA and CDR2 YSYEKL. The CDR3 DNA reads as TGCGCCAGCAGCCAAGCGGGGACAGGGTCTGAAGAGACCCAGTACTTC. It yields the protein CASSQAGTGSEETQYF.

DNA of the CDR3: TGCGCCAGCAGCCAAGATGGGAATCCCAATGAGCAGTTCTTC. Protein sequence: CASSQDGNPNEQFF. The chain combines TRBV4-1 with TRBJ2-1, with no clear D. Germline assignment: CDR1 MGHRA and CDR2 YSYEKL. V lost 0 bases and J 6 bases, leaving 9 bases between the germline ends. CDR3 length: 14 amino acids.

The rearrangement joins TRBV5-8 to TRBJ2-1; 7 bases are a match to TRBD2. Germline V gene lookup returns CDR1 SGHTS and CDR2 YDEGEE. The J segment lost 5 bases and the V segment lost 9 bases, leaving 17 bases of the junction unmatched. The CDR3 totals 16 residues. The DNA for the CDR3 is TGTGCCACCCCGGGGGGTTCACTAGCCTTTGACAATGAGCAGTTCTTC. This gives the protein CATPGGSLAFDNEQFF.

CDR3 residues: CASSLEGVGAGELFF. The CDR3, as DNA: TGTGCCAGCAGCTTAGAGGGGGTAGGGGCCGGGGAGCTGTTTTTT. The rearrangement joins TRBV11-2 to TRBJ2-2; either TRBD1 or TRBD2 may fit D (5 bases each). Trimming shortened V by 0 bases and J by 6 bases, and 11 bases separated the two germline ends. This CDR3 is 15 amino acids long. From germline, CDR1 is SGHAT and CDR2 FQNNGV. Complete variable domain (other parts from reference TRBV11-2 and TRBJ2-2): EAGVAQSPRYKIIEKRQSVAFWCNPISGHATLYWYQQILGQGPKLLIQFQNNGVVDDSQLPKDRFSAERLKGVDSTLKIQPAKLEDSAVYLCASSLEGVGAGELFFGEGSRLTVL.

The CDR3 is CASSDVGGGVYNEQFF. The CDR3 DNA follows: TGTGCCAGCAGTGACGTGGGCGGGGGGGTATACAATGAGCAGTTCTTC. The gene calls are TRBV2 and TRBJ2-1, with 9 bases fitting TRBD2. The germline gives CDR1 SNHLY, CDR2 FYNNEI. The CDR3 spans 16 residues. The trim removed 3 bases at V and 4 bases at J, leaving 7 bases unmatched.

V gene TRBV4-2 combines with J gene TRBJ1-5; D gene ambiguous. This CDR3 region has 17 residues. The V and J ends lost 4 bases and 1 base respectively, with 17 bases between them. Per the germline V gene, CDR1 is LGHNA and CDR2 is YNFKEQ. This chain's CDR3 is CASSLGFHDASNQPQHF. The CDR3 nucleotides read TGTGCCAGCAGCCTGGGGTTTCATGATGCGAGCAATCAGCCCCAGCATTTT.